Listed below are T cell receptor beta chains from one sample, sequenced in a study of blood T cells in healthy people across ages. TCRdb re-derived calls from the 5' RACE reads in MiXCR, one entry per CDR3 protein. The table shows 890,000 or so distinct CDR3 sequences, with approximately 65% occurring only once. Material: blood. These receptors all come from a man aged 30 to 45 in good health. The conserved cysteine and the conserved F or W are not part of the CDR3 here. A D gene is named only where the DNA matches it firmly. Size values are once, few and many counts, or a class for expanded clones, and some rows have none.

clone_size: NA
d_call: NA
v_call: TRBV20-1
j_call: TRBJ2-3
cdr3_aa: SARKDSTLTDTQY

clone_size: once
d_call: NA
v_call: TRBV14
j_call: TRBJ2-1
cdr3_aa: ASSPSTPFEQF

clone_size: NA
d_call: TRBD1
v_call: TRBV14
j_call: TRBJ2-4
cdr3_aa: ASSLTGVGIQY

clone_size: once
d_call: NA
v_call: TRBV10-2
j_call: TRBJ2-1
cdr3_aa: ASGRGLNEQF

clone_size: few
d_call: TRBD2
v_call: TRBV7-2
j_call: TRBJ2-7
cdr3_aa: ASSLGTSGVQYEQY

clone_size: NA
d_call: NA
v_call: TRBV6-2/TRBV6-3
j_call: TRBJ2-2
cdr3_aa: ASSDPGRYITGELF

clone_size: NA
d_call: TRBD1
v_call: TRBV7-9
j_call: TRBJ1-1
cdr3_aa: ASSRGQGAMNTEAF

clone_size: NA
d_call: NA
v_call: TRBV30
j_call: TRBJ1-5
cdr3_aa: AWTQGAYSNQPQH

clone_size: many
d_call: TRBD1
v_call: TRBV20-1
j_call: TRBJ2-7
cdr3_aa: SAQGDRGQYEQY

clone_size: NA
d_call: NA
v_call: TRBV20-1
j_call: TRBJ2-1
cdr3_aa: SAPEGPGNEQF

clone_size: NA
d_call: NA
v_call: TRBV7-2
j_call: TRBJ2-3
cdr3_aa: ASSLARTASTDTQY

clone_size: NA
d_call: NA
v_call: TRBV9
j_call: TRBJ2-3
cdr3_aa: ASSVEGGAEDTQY

clone_size: NA
d_call: TRBD1
v_call: TRBV5-1
j_call: TRBJ1-2
cdr3_aa: ASSLRDRINYGYT

clone_size: NA
d_call: NA
v_call: TRBV2
j_call: TRBJ2-1
cdr3_aa: ASRKDSSSYNEQF

clone_size: NA
d_call: NA
v_call: TRBV24-1
j_call: TRBJ2-5
cdr3_aa: ATSDWQGYNEQY

clone_size: NA
d_call: NA
v_call: TRBV7-9
j_call: TRBJ2-7
cdr3_aa: ASSPHWPPEQY

clone_size: NA
d_call: TRBD1
v_call: TRBV18
j_call: TRBJ2-7
cdr3_aa: AGSPLGQGTYEQY

clone_size: NA
d_call: TRBD1
v_call: TRBV27
j_call: TRBJ2-1
cdr3_aa: ASSAPDRDERF

clone_size: NA
d_call: NA
v_call: TRBV4-2
j_call: TRBJ1-2
cdr3_aa: ASTPDGYYGYT

clone_size: NA
d_call: NA
v_call: TRBV4-3
j_call: TRBJ2-1
cdr3_aa: ASSQAASYYNEQF

clone_size: NA
d_call: TRBD2
v_call: TRBV7-9
j_call: TRBJ2-3
cdr3_aa: ASSAVGSGVSSTDTQY

clone_size: NA
d_call: NA
v_call: TRBV5-1
j_call: TRBJ2-5
cdr3_aa: ASSGTLETQY

clone_size: NA
d_call: NA
v_call: TRBV7-2
j_call: TRBJ1-4
cdr3_aa: ASSLAGLPNEKLF

clone_size: NA
d_call: NA
v_call: TRBV12-3/TRBV12-4
j_call: TRBJ2-5
cdr3_aa: ASSWRSLGETQY

clone_size: NA
d_call: NA
v_call: TRBV7-9
j_call: TRBJ2-7
cdr3_aa: ASSRGSDEQY

clone_size: NA
d_call: TRBD1
v_call: TRBV2
j_call: TRBJ2-4
cdr3_aa: ASSDRAGENIQY

clone_size: NA
d_call: NA
v_call: TRBV6-1
j_call: TRBJ2-3
cdr3_aa: ASSPGTFSLGTDTQY

clone_size: NA
d_call: NA
v_call: TRBV12-5
j_call: TRBJ1-2
cdr3_aa: ASGLRGAGYT

clone_size: NA
d_call: NA
v_call: TRBV20-1
j_call: TRBJ1-5
cdr3_aa: SAAGGGDQPQH

clone_size: NA
d_call: TRBD1
v_call: TRBV28
j_call: NA
cdr3_aa: ASSPIRTGYYEQY